These 14 T cell receptor beta chains were sequenced from one sample in a study of T cells in Graves' hyperthyroidism and ophthalmopathy. RNA transcripts gave rise to amplified TCR beta CDR3 regions. With the HTBI primer set, the TCR CDR3 went through a first round of RT-PCR. MiXCR, run by TCRdb on the multiplex PCR reads, gives a single entry per CDR3 protein. Found here are over 500,000 distinct CDR3 sequences, about 46% of them singletons; the top ten hold around 44%. Sample: peripheral blood or thyroid tissue (not recorded which). The receptors derive from an adult woman with Graves' disease, either hyperthyroidism or ophthalmopathy (not recorded which).

The sample holds many counts of this clonotype. CDR3 sequence reads: CASSENGSYGYTF. The DNA for the CDR3 is TGTGCCAGCAGTGAAAACGGGAGCTATGGCTACACCTTC. J is TRBJ1-2 and V is TRBV6-1; the D is unclear. Germline V lookup: CDR1 MNHNS, CDR2 SASEGT. This CDR3 spans 13 amino acids. The V gene lost 2 bases and the J gene lost 4 bases, with 8 bases spanning the gap.

This clonotype was picked up many times. The CDR3 DNA reads TGTGCCAGCTCACCGGCGAGAGAGACCCAGTACTTC. Translating gives CASSPARETQYF. This chain uses TRBV18 with TRBJ2-5; D gene unclear. V dropped 3 bases and J dropped 4 bases, with 6 bases sitting between them. CDR1 KGHSH and CDR2 LQKENI come from the germline V gene. This CDR3 spans 12 amino acids.

The V and J genes are TRBV25-1 and TRBJ1-2; D is uncertain. Trimming pared 2 bases from V and 7 bases from J, leaving 11 bases between. Germline-derived CDR1 and CDR2 are MGHDK and SYGVNS. This CDR3 spans 13 amino acids. In DNA form, the CDR3 reads TGTGCCAGCAGTGAAAGTACGGGTGGTGGCTACACCTTC. Its protein product is CASSESTGGGYTF.

CDR3 nucleotides: TGTGCCAGCAGCGTCAGACCCAGGGTGGTAGGCCGGGGCTATGGCTACACCTTC. Amino acid sequence: CASSVRPRVVGRGYGYTF. The chain uses TRBV9 and TRBJ1-2, with D tentatively TRBD1 (5 bases). V was clipped by 2 bases and J by 4 bases, with 24 bases between them. The germline gives CDR1 SGDLS, CDR2 YYNGEE. This CDR3 has 18 amino acids. The full variable domain, its missing parts supplied by reference TRBV9 and TRBJ1-2, is DSGVTQTPKHLITATGQRVTLRCSPRSGDLSVYWYQQSLDQGLQFLIQYYNGEERAKGNILERFSAQQFPDLHSELNLSSLELGDSALYFCASSVRPRVVGRGYGYTFGSGTRLTVV.

A word on this clonotype: Germline is not matched at one junction end, which may reflect a read error. The V and J genes are TRBV29-1 and TRBJ1-2; D may be TRBD1 (5 bases). CDR3 size: 13 residues. Germline CDR1 SQVTM, CDR2 ANQGSEA. In nucleotides, the CDR3 is TGCAGCCCGGACCAGGGAAGCAACTACGGCTACACCTTC. Amino acids: CSPDQGSNYGYTF.

This chain uses TRBV18 with TRBJ1-1; weak D call: TRBD1 (6 bases). The CDR3 covers 12 residues. Trimming stripped 1 base from V and 6 bases from J, with 6 bases between. CDR1 and CDR2 (germline): KGHSH, LQKENI. This chain's CDR3 is CASSPQGAEAFF. The CDR3 DNA sequence: TGTGCCAGCTCACCACAGGGGGCTGAAGCTTTCTTT.

This chain joins TRBV28 and TRBJ1-2, with 7 bases that match TRBD1. J lost 8 bases, V lost 6 bases, and 15 bases had no gene match. The CDR3 is 15 amino acids. The germline V gene encodes CDR1 MDHEN and CDR2 SYDVKM. The CDR3 spells CASSHPSRQGGGYTF. CDR3 nucleotides: TGTGCCAGCAGCCACCCCTCCAGACAGGGTGGCGGCTACACCTTC.

V is TRBV20-1 and J is TRBJ1-5; 8 nucleotides line up with TRBD1. The CDR3 sequence is 16 residues long. Germline CDR1 reads DFQATT; CDR2 reads SNEGSKA (reference sequence). V lost 5 bases and J lost 4; bases outside the gene matches: 13. The DNA for the CDR3 is TGCAGTGCTCAAGGGACCGCGGACAGGGAGAATCAGCCCCAGCATTTT. Translation gives CSAQGTADRENQPQHF.

To note about this clonotype: Without the conserved terminal phenylalanine or tryptophan, this CDR3 likely stems from a read error. The limits of the CDR3 on the DNA are not certain, so only TCRdb's listed CDR3 is given. The chain joins TRBV5-4 to TRBJ2-5. Germline V gene lookup returns CDR1 SGHNT and CDR2 YYREEE (reference sequence). Inclusive of both ends, the CDR3 amounts to 10 amino acids. The CDR3 is CASSGMSPNT.

Comment on this clonotype: Just one base apart from a much larger clone, this may be a read error. V usage is TRBV5-1 and J usage is TRBJ2-2; D remains ambiguous. The ends were cut back, 4 bases at V and 3 bases at J, with 13 bases in the middle. The CDR3 contains 15 residues. The V gene's germline CDR1 is SGHRS and CDR2 YFSETQ. In DNA, the CDR3 is TGCGCCAGCAGCCCGCAAGTTGGATACACCGGGGAGCTGTTTTTT. The encoded protein is CASSPQVGYTGELFF.

The rearrangement links TRBV20-1 to TRBJ1-6; D gene uncertain. The germline CDR1 and CDR2 sequences are DFQATT and SNEGSKA (reference sequence). Trimming shortened V by 3 bases and J by 11 bases, and 20 bases separated the two germline ends. CDR3 length: 15 residues. The CDR3 DNA is TGCAGTGCTAGCGAGAGGGCGCGGGAGAATGCACCCCTCCACTTT. It translates to CSASERARENAPLHF.

This clonotype has just one count. The chain combines TRBV2 with TRBJ1-5, with no clear D. V was pared by 5 bases and J by 11 bases, with 19 bases between. The CDR3 is made up of 14 amino acids. The germline CDR1 and CDR2 sequences are SNHLY and FYNNEI. This chain's CDR3 is CASSMQRSLVAQHF. CDR3 coding DNA: TGTGCCAGCAGTATGCAAAGGTCACTGGTAGCCCAGCATTTT.

This clonotype is a singleton in its sample. The chain is built from TRBV7-2 and TRBJ2-5; TRBD2 aligns across 9 bases. This CDR3 has 17 amino acids. Trimming at V came to 1 base and at J to 5 bases, leaving 11 bases not matched to a gene. Germline V lookup: CDR1 SGHTA, CDR2 FQGNSA. The CDR3 DNA sequence: TGTGCCAGCAGCTTAGGGTCTAGCGGGATATTGATGGAGACCCAGTACTTC. Protein: CASSLGSSGILMETQYF.

Here the CDR3 DNA reads TGTGCCAGCAGCGCGGGACAGGGGGCGGGAGAGACCCAGTACTTC. Amino acid sequence: CASSAGQGAGETQYF. This sequence joins TRBV7-6 and TRBJ2-5; 12 positions agree with TRBD1. Trimming at V came to 5 bases and at J to 4 bases, leaving 5 bases not matched to a gene. The germline gives CDR1 SGHVS, CDR2 FNYEAQ. The CDR3 spans 15 residues.